This entry concerns a single T cell receptor (beta chain). What it binds is unknown. MiXCR, run by TCRdb on the reads, gives a single entry per CDR3 protein. Of under 850,000 distinct CDR3 sequences in the sample, around 32% were seen once. The entry originates in a study of T cell repertoires in cytomegalovirus infection. Study information: Indications of both CMV infection and matching HLA type were provided by public TCR beta signatures. Study results and limitations: CMV carriers with the relevant HLA were identified by cumulative public TCR beta family frequency. Ex vivo, HLA-C-restricted CMV-specific TCR beta clonotypes prevailed over the rest of the response.

The source was cultured PBMCs, collected from culture after CMV antigen stimulation. This receptor was identified in a human donor in good health (CMV status not recorded). Some clones in this sample may be carry-over from other donors' samples.

CDR3 DNA: TGCAGTGCCCTTAGCGGGGGGGGGGCAGATACGCAGTATTTT. Residues: CSALSGGGADTQYF. The genes are TRBV20-1 and TRBJ2-3; 11 bases are a match to TRBD2. In germline, CDR1 is DFQATT, CDR2 SNEGSKA (reference sequence). The CDR3 extends over 14 amino acids. J lost 4 bases, V lost 6 bases, and 6 bases had no gene match.